These T cell receptor beta chains were read from a single sample in a study of brain T cells in children with intractable seizures. Only in-frame clones appear in the TCRdb table, and some are missing; sequencing was by immunoSEQ multiplex PCR. The table lists 300,000 to 400,000 clones, 85% to 95% of them singletons. The sequencing here drew on peripheral blood, taken roughly 5 months after surgery. The source is a boy in the first two years of life with tuberous sclerosis and intractable seizures. The CDR3 runs from the conserved cysteine through the conserved F or W. Fields, in order: J gene, clone size, V gene, D gene, CDR3 DNA, CDR3 protein. D genes are given only for firm matches. The size of a clone is reported for some rows only, either as once, few or many, or as a class for expanded clones.

J gene: TRBJ1-1; clone size: -; V gene: TRBV29-1; D gene: -; CDR3 DNA: TGCAGCGTTGAAAAGGGGGTTAAGCGGACTGAAGCTTTCTTT; CDR3 protein: CSVEKGVKRTEAFF
J gene: TRBJ1-1; clone size: few; V gene: TRBV11-2; D gene: -; CDR3 DNA: TGTGCCAGCAGCTTAGATGGGGGCCTCACTGAAGCTTTCTTT; CDR3 protein: CASSLDGGLTEAFF
J gene: TRBJ2-1; clone size: -; V gene: TRBV14; D gene: TRBD2; CDR3 DNA: TGTGCCAGCAGCCGAGCGGGGGCCCACAATGAGCAGTTCTTC; CDR3 protein: CASSRAGAHNEQFF
J gene: TRBJ2-3; clone size: -; V gene: TRBV7-3; D gene: TRBD2; CDR3 DNA: TGTGCCAGCAGCACTAGCGGGAGGGCTGGAGATACGCAGTATTTT; CDR3 protein: CASSTSGRAGDTQYF
J gene: TRBJ2-7; clone size: -; V gene: TRBV2; D gene: TRBD2; CDR3 DNA: TGTGCCAGCACTGCGGGGGACTCCTACGAGCAGTACTTC; CDR3 protein: CASTAGDSYEQYF
J gene: TRBJ1-5; clone size: -; V gene: TRBV30; D gene: TRBD1; CDR3 DNA: TGTGCCTGGTCACCCCCCCAGGGGGTGCAGCCCCAGCATTTT; CDR3 protein: CAWSPPQGVQPQHF
J gene: TRBJ1-4; clone size: -; V gene: TRBV5-1; D gene: -; CDR3 DNA: TGCGCCAGCAGCCCAAGACCGGATAGGAATGAAAAACTGTTTTTT; CDR3 protein: CASSPRPDRNEKLFF
J gene: TRBJ1-1; clone size: -; V gene: TRBV6-4; D gene: TRBD1; CDR3 DNA: TGTGCCAGCAGCCCCCAGGGGGGGCGGAACACTGAAGCTTTCTTT; CDR3 protein: CASSPQGGRNTEAFF
J gene: TRBJ2-5; clone size: -; V gene: TRBV7-2; D gene: TRBD1; CDR3 DNA: TGTGCCAGCAGCCGGGGACAGGGGGCAGCTGAGACCCAGTACTTC; CDR3 protein: CASSRGQGAAETQYF
J gene: TRBJ2-1; clone size: -; V gene: TRBV2; D gene: TRBD2; CDR3 DNA: TGTGCCAGCATTACTAGCGGGGGATACTTTTTACCGAGCTCCTACAATGAGCAGTTCTTC; CDR3 protein: CASITSGGYFLPSSYNEQFF
J gene: TRBJ2-5; clone size: -; V gene: TRBV6-6; D gene: -; CDR3 DNA: TGTGCCAGCAGTTACGTGGGGGTGGAGACCCAGTACTTC; CDR3 protein: CASSYVGVETQYF
J gene: TRBJ1-1; clone size: -; V gene: TRBV7-8; D gene: -; CDR3 DNA: TGTGCCAGCAGCTTAGAGACAGATACTGAAGCTTTCTTT; CDR3 protein: CASSLETDTEAFF
J gene: TRBJ1-1; clone size: -; V gene: TRBV3-1/TRBV3-2; D gene: -; CDR3 DNA: TGTGCCAGCAGCCACCACGGAGCGGGGTTGAACACTGAAGCTTTCTTT; CDR3 protein: CASSHHGAGLNTEAFF
J gene: TRBJ1-1; clone size: -; V gene: TRBV3-1/TRBV3-2; D gene: -; CDR3 DNA: TGTGCCAGCAGCCAAGGAACAATCACTGAAGCTTTCTTT; CDR3 protein: CASSQGTITEAFF
J gene: TRBJ1-3; clone size: -; V gene: TRBV6-1; D gene: -; CDR3 DNA: TGTGCCAGCAGTGAAGATCTCTCTGGAAACACCATATATTTT; CDR3 protein: CASSEDLSGNTIYF
J gene: TRBJ1-2; clone size: -; V gene: TRBV27; D gene: -; CDR3 DNA: TGTGCCAGCAGTTTAGGTGGCAGATATGGCTACACCTTC; CDR3 protein: CASSLGGRYGYTF
J gene: TRBJ1-3; clone size: -; V gene: TRBV4-1; D gene: -; CDR3 DNA: TGCGCCAGCAGCCAAGCCGGCAGGCCCTCTGGAAACACCATATATTTT; CDR3 protein: CASSQAGRPSGNTIYF
J gene: TRBJ1-5; clone size: -; V gene: TRBV19; D gene: -; CDR3 DNA: TGTGCCAGTAGGGTATCAGGGAACAATCAGCCCCAGCATTTT; CDR3 protein: CASRVSGNNQPQHF
J gene: TRBJ1-6; clone size: -; V gene: TRBV6-1; D gene: -; CDR3 DNA: TGTGCCAGCAGTGAATGGCCCTCTCACAGGGTGAGGAATTCACCCCTCCACTTT; CDR3 protein: CASSEWPSHRVRNSPLHF
J gene: TRBJ1-5; clone size: -; V gene: TRBV27; D gene: TRBD1; CDR3 DNA: TGTGCCAGCAGTTTATACCGGGACAGGATTAGCAATCAGCCCCAGCATTTT; CDR3 protein: CASSLYRDRISNQPQHF
J gene: TRBJ2-2; clone size: -; V gene: TRBV4-2; D gene: TRBD1; CDR3 DNA: TGTGCCAGCAGCCAAGGGCAGGGGGCGGGGACCGGGGAGCTGTTTTTT; CDR3 protein: CASSQGQGAGTGELFF
J gene: TRBJ2-2; clone size: -; V gene: TRBV21-1; D gene: -; CDR3 DNA: TGTGCCAGCAGCAAAGGAGCGCTAGCGGGGGACACCGGGGAGCTGTTTTTT; CDR3 protein: CASSKGALAGDTGELFF
J gene: TRBJ2-1; clone size: -; V gene: TRBV6-5; D gene: -; CDR3 DNA: TGTGCCAGCATCCCGCTTGGGGAATCCTACAATGAGCAGTTCTTC; CDR3 protein: CASIPLGESYNEQFF
J gene: TRBJ2-7; clone size: -; V gene: TRBV6-2/TRBV6-3; D gene: TRBD2; CDR3 DNA: TGTGCCAGCAGCCACCCGACGGCGGGGGGGATCTACGAGCAGTACTTC; CDR3 protein: CASSHPTAGGIYEQYF
J gene: TRBJ2-5; clone size: -; V gene: TRBV9; D gene: -; CDR3 DNA: TGTGCCAGCAGCGCCCGACGGGACGGAGAGACCCAGTACTTC; CDR3 protein: CASSARRDGETQYF
J gene: TRBJ2-3; clone size: -; V gene: TRBV6-2/TRBV6-3; D gene: TRBD2; CDR3 DNA: TGTGCCAGCAGCAATACTGGGACTAAGACAGATACGCAGTATTTT; CDR3 protein: CASSNTGTKTDTQYF
J gene: TRBJ1-1; clone size: -; V gene: TRBV5-8; D gene: -; CDR3 DNA: TGTGCCAGCAGCTTGCCGTATATGAACACTGAAGCTTTCTTT; CDR3 protein: CASSLPYMNTEAFF
J gene: TRBJ1-1; clone size: -; V gene: TRBV3-1/TRBV3-2; D gene: -; CDR3 DNA: TGTGCCAGCAGCCAGGGAGGGGGGAGACGAGATATGAACACTGAAGCTTTCTTT; CDR3 protein: CASSQGGGRRDMNTEAFF
J gene: TRBJ2-7; clone size: few; V gene: TRBV5-1; D gene: TRBD2; CDR3 DNA: TGCGCCAGCAGCGGTACTAGCGGGAAATACGAGCAGTACTTC; CDR3 protein: CASSGTSGKYEQYF
J gene: TRBJ1-5; clone size: -; V gene: TRBV14; D gene: -; CDR3 DNA: TGTGCCAGCAGCCAAGATCTGGGGCAGCCCCAGCATTTT; CDR3 protein: CASSQDLGQPQHF
J gene: TRBJ1-1; clone size: -; V gene: TRBV9; D gene: TRBD1; CDR3 DNA: TGTGCCAGCAGCGCCCGGTCCCGGGACAGGGGGAACACTGAAGCTTTCTTT; CDR3 protein: CASSARSRDRGNTEAFF
J gene: TRBJ2-4; clone size: -; V gene: TRBV2; D gene: -; CDR3 DNA: TGTGCCAGCGGGGAGGACATTCAGTACTTC; CDR3 protein: CASGEDIQYF